The text below deals with one TCR beta chain. This clonotype was seen only a few times. Its recognized antigen is unknown. The record has no base qualities; no much larger clone is one base away. These data are taken from a study of regulatory T cells in long-lasting Graves disease (dated by TCRdb to about 2021). As for the study more broadly: Persistent Graves' disease meant more than 5 years of antithyroid drug treatment with TSH receptor autoantibodies that stayed positive. A total of about 33 samples underwent TCR sequencing, from around 13 patients with persistent Graves' disease and around 20 patients with newly diagnosed Graves' disease. Persistent Graves' disease patients were compared with newly diagnosed Graves' disease patients by peripheral blood TCR sequencing and RNA sequencing. The study was registered as a clinical trial and conducted in China. Persistent Graves' disease patients in the clinical cohort had taken antithyroid drugs for roughly ten years on average. Here is what the overall study found, with its caveats: Sequencing and analysis were restricted to the TCR beta chain. Lower TCR Shannon entropy and fewer highly expanded clones were observed in persistent Graves' disease patients than in newly diagnosed patients, which suggested clonal expansion. TRBV28, TRBJ1-2 and TRBJ2-5 were preferentially used in persistent disease, while TRBV20-1 and TRBJ2-1 were favored in newly diagnosed disease. Peripheral blood alone was examined, since thyroid tissue, which constituted the primary lesion, could not be accessed. The authors noted that the small sample size was a limitation that may lower accuracy. Patients with persistent disease shared more public clonotypes (roughly 2,900) than newly diagnosed patients did (around 1,000).

Receptor amplification or capture employed multiplex PCR. The instrument given in TCRdb is Illumina HiSeq 4000. iRepertoire HTBI primers and Arm-PCR amplification of CDR3 regions were used to construct TCR beta libraries. Before sequencing, the PCR products went through gel purification. The study's processing was this. Across samples, 55 to 80 TRBV and roughly 13 TRBJ segments were identified and used for gene usage analysis of CDR3 amino acid clonotypes. COPE and FqMerger were used to merge the filtered high-quality paired reads into contigs. BLAST was used to align contigs to IMGT TRBV, TRBD and TRBJ reference genes, and CDR3 was defined according to IMGT. Any clonotype with a frequency above 0.1% was counted as a highly expanded clone. Repertoire diversity was measured by Shannon entropy, and V-J evenness by the Gini coefficient. Clonotypes shared by more than one individual were considered public. TCRdb reanalyzed the raw reads on its own, using fastp at Q25 for trimming and MiXCR for clone calling, and kept in-frame beta chains. Rows with a matching CDR3 protein are joined into one entry that keeps the most common DNA and genes. TCRdb assigned the V and J calls; the authors' analysis was not used. The sample table shows about half a million distinct CDR3 sequences, and about 20% are seen once. Of the sample, around 13% is held by the ten largest clones.

The CDR3 covers 13 residues, taking in both the cysteine and the phenylalanine. Just the 39-base CDR3 DNA is kept, in frame starting at base 1. The trim is 4 bases for V and 6 bases for J, with a gap of 10 bases between the germline ends. Read against the paper, the sample's time point label means: persistent/refractory GD, antithyroid drugs over 5 years with positive TRAb. For both TCR sequencing and RNA sequencing, RNA was extracted from PBMCs in TRIzol. The diagnosis of Graves' disease followed American Thyroid Association guidelines. The patients came from an endocrinology department in Xi'an, China. From each patient, 7.5 to 9.5 milliliters of peripheral blood was collected into an EDTA anticoagulant tube. Ficoll Paque Plus density gradient separation was used to isolate PBMCs, and no additional T cell sorting was done. An Agilent 2100 Bioanalyzer and agarose gel were used to check RNA quality, and a NanoDrop 2000 was used to measure RNA concentration.

The sequencing here drew on peripheral blood mononuclear cells (PBMCs), taken when the disease was refractory, from a patient treated with antithyroid drugs. The sequence joins TRBV12-3 or TRBV12-4 to TRBJ2-4; the D call is tentative, TRBD1 or TRBD2, as each matches 5 bases. The sequence derives from a female donor with Graves disease. Read as DNA, the sequence is TGTGCCAGCAGTTCAGAGGGGATAAACATTCAGTACTTC. Its coded protein is CASSSEGINIQYF.